A selection of T cell receptor beta chains follows, all from one sample in a study of identical twins. MiXCR, applied by TCRdb to the 5' RACE reads, yields one record per CDR3 protein. This table has around 450,000 distinct CDR3 sequences, over 12% appearing once. The same specimen was also included in a second study, on yellow fever vaccine responses in identical twins.

The sequenced material came from CD4+ T cells sorted from blood. These TCRs come from a woman between 18 and 29 years old in good health. The CDR3 runs from the conserved cysteine through the conserved F or W. A D gene is named only where the DNA matches it firmly. The listing skips clone size in some rows; elsewhere it reads once, few, many or a size class.

J,size,length,V,D,CDR3,DNA
TRBJ2-7,many,15,TRBV6-1,TRBD1,CASSQQGSGSYEQYF,TGTGCCAGCAGTCAACAGGGGTCCGGCTCCTACGAGCAGTACTTC
TRBJ2-7,few,15,TRBV7-2,TRBD2,CASSLFSGRIYEQYF,TGTGCCAGCAGCTTGTTCAGCGGGAGGATATACGAGCAGTACTTC
TRBJ2-3,NA,18,TRBV6-2/TRBV6-3,TRBD2,CASSYSLLAGDSTDTQYF,TGTGCCAGCAGTTACTCTCTACTAGCGGGAGATAGCACAGATACGCAGTATTTT
TRBJ2-2,few,14,TRBV19,NA,CASSINALSGELFF,TGTGCCAGTAGTATAAACGCGCTGTCCGGGGAGCTGTTTTTT
TRBJ2-3,few,16,TRBV4-2,TRBD2,CASSQDAGGGTDTQYF,TGTGCCAGCAGCCAAGATGCCGGGGGGGGCACAGATACGCAGTATTTT
TRBJ2-3,NA,18,TRBV13,TRBD2,CASSSRLAGGHSTDTQYF,TGTGCCAGCAGCTCACGACTAGCGGGGGGACATAGCACAGATACGCAGTATTTT
TRBJ2-5,NA,19,TRBV4-1,NA,CASSQDRGEGTAFQETQYF,TGCGCCAGCAGCCAAGATCGGGGGGAAGGGACAGCCTTCCAAGAGACCCAGTACTTC
TRBJ2-1,few,14,TRBV15,NA,CATSRDRGGNEQFF,TGTGCCACCAGCAGAGACAGGGGTGGCAATGAGCAGTTCTTC
TRBJ2-3,NA,14,TRBV29-1,NA,CSVAPRGETDTQYF,TGCAGCGTCGCCCCTAGAGGGGAAACAGATACGCAGTATTTT
TRBJ2-7,few,16,TRBV15,NA,CATSRVGAGNSYEQYF,TGTGCCACCAGCAGAGTCGGGGCAGGGAATTCCTACGAGCAGTACTTC
TRBJ2-1,NA,15,TRBV28,TRBD1,CATRGSGTGYNEQFF,TGTGCCACCAGAGGATCGGGGACAGGGTACAATGAGCAGTTCTTC
TRBJ1-2,NA,16,TRBV7-8,TRBD1,CASSGQGTGRDYGYTF,TGTGCCAGCAGCGGACAAGGGACAGGGAGGGACTATGGCTACACCTTC
TRBJ2-3,few,15,TRBV24-1,NA,CATSDPTDPTDTQYF,TGTGCCACCAGTGATCCTACTGACCCCACAGATACGCAGTATTTT
TRBJ2-3,NA,15,TRBV20-1,TRBD2,CSASQASGRLDTQYF,TGCAGTGCTAGCCAGGCTAGCGGGAGATTAGATACGCAGTATTTT
TRBJ1-1,few,12,TRBV29-1,NA,CSVEGGRGGAFF,TGCAGCGTTGAAGGAGGTCGCGGTGGAGCTTTCTTT
TRBJ2-4,NA,14,TRBV18,NA,CASSGGPAKNIQYF,TGTGCCAGTAGTGGGGGACCTGCCAAAAACATTCAGTACTTC
TRBJ2-5,NA,13,TRBV20-1,NA,CSARVLLGETQYF,TGCAGTGCTAGAGTGCTACTCGGAGAGACCCAGTACTTC
TRBJ1-1,NA,13,TRBV10-3,NA,CAISERLNTEAFF,TGTGCCATCAGTGAGCGCCTGAACACTGAAGCTTTCTTT
TRBJ1-5,NA,16,TRBV18,TRBD1,CASSPLDRGADQPQHF,TGTGCCAGCTCGCCGCTTGACAGGGGCGCCGATCAGCCCCAGCATTTT
TRBJ1-1,few,12,TRBV2,TRBD1,CASEEQGFEAFF,TGTGCCAGCGAAGAACAGGGGTTTGAAGCTTTCTTT
TRBJ2-1,few,15,TRBV5-6,NA,CASTLGGLFANEQFF,TGTGCCAGCACCTTAGGGGGACTCTTCGCCAATGAGCAGTTCTTC
TRBJ2-1,many,15,TRBV5-1,TRBD2,CASSQLAGEGNEQFF,TGCGCCAGCAGCCAACTAGCGGGAGAAGGCAATGAGCAGTTCTTC
TRBJ2-3,NA,16,TRBV5-1,TRBD2,CASSLGLAGATDTQYF,TGCGCCAGCAGCTTGGGGCTAGCGGGGGCCACAGATACGCAGTATTTT
TRBJ2-5,many,17,TRBV7-9,TRBD1,CASSLAIIGTVKETQYF,TGTGCCAGCAGCTTAGCGATAATTGGGACAGTTAAAGAGACCCAGTACTTC
TRBJ2-3,NA,14,TRBV6-5,NA,CASSYSDPTDTQYF,TGTGCCAGCAGTTACTCGGACCCCACAGATACGCAGTATTTT
TRBJ2-3,few,13,TRBV7-2,NA,CASSLWNTDTQYF,TGTGCCAGCAGCCTTTGGAACACAGATACGCAGTATTTT
TRBJ2-3,few,14,TRBV7-2,NA,CASRDLTSTDTQYF,TGTGCCAGCAGGGACCTCACTAGCACAGATACGCAGTATTTT
TRBJ2-7,NA,15,TRBV20-1,NA,CSARKGFLGNYEQYF,TGCAGTGCTAGGAAGGGGTTCCTCGGCAACTACGAGCAGTACTTC
TRBJ2-5,NA,15,TRBV7-7,TRBD1,CASSLTGMYQETQYF,TGTGCTAGCAGCTTGACAGGGATGTACCAAGAGACCCAGTACTTC
TRBJ2-4,few,15,TRBV20-1,TRBD1,CSATAYRGKKNIQYF,TGCAGTGCTACAGCTTACAGGGGCAAAAAAAACATTCAGTACTTC
TRBJ2-3,NA,15,TRBV20-1,NA,CSARPRDWVPDTQYF,TGCAGTGCTAGGCCCCGGGACTGGGTCCCAGATACGCAGTATTTT
TRBJ1-4,NA,15,TRBV6-5,TRBD1,CASSYATGANEKLFF,TGTGCCAGCAGTTACGCCACAGGGGCAAATGAAAAACTGTTTTTT
TRBJ2-1,NA,13,TRBV20-1,TRBD2,CSPFGGGAGEQFF,TGCAGCCCCTTCGGCGGGGGGGCCGGGGAGCAGTTCTTC
TRBJ2-3,few,16,TRBV19,TRBD2,CASSIASGSITHTQYF,TGTGCCAGTAGTATCGCTAGCGGGAGCATCACCCATACGCAGTATTTT
TRBJ2-1,many,16,TRBV7-2,TRBD2,CASSLDGGGSYNEQFF,TGTGCCAGCAGCTTAGATGGGGGGGGCTCCTACAATGAGCAGTTCTTC
TRBJ1-5,few,12,TRBV12-3/TRBV12-4,NA,CASSWLGQPQHF,TGTGCCAGCAGTTGGCTCGGTCAGCCCCAGCATTTT
TRBJ2-5,NA,16,TRBV25-1,TRBD2,CASGRGSGGLQETQYF,TGTGCCAGCGGAAGAGGTAGCGGGGGGTTACAAGAGACCCAGTACTTC
TRBJ2-1,NA,12,TRBV20-1,NA,CSARETGILQFF,TGCAGTGCTAGAGAAACCGGGATTCTGCAGTTCTTC
TRBJ2-7,NA,12,TRBV29-1,NA,CSVGSDSYEQYF,TGCAGCGTTGGTAGCGACTCCTACGAGCAGTACTTC
TRBJ2-1,many,12,TRBV5-1,NA,CASSLQGNEQFF,TGCGCCAGCAGCTTGCAGGGGAATGAGCAGTTCTTC
TRBJ2-1,few,16,TRBV21-1,NA,CASSGNRRGNYNEQFF,TGTGCCAGCAGCGGGAATCGGAGGGGAAACTACAATGAGCAGTTCTTC
TRBJ2-4,NA,20,TRBV6-2/TRBV6-3,TRBD2,CASSSYLRQGSGRAKNIQYF,TGTGCCAGCAGTTCTTATCTCAGGCAAGGTAGCGGGAGAGCCAAAAACATTCAGTACTTC
TRBJ2-5,few,16,TRBV19,NA,CASSIQGLGAQETQYF,TGTGCCAGTAGTATACAGGGGCTGGGGGCCCAAGAGACCCAGTACTTC
TRBJ2-5,NA,15,TRBV6-1,NA,CASTITTLGLETQYF,TGTGCCAGCACAATAACTACCCTAGGGCTTGAGACCCAGTACTTC
TRBJ2-3,many,15,TRBV5-1,NA,CASRDSPDFTDTQYF,TGCGCCAGCAGGGATAGTCCGGATTTCACAGATACGCAGTATTTT
TRBJ2-2,few,17,TRBV4-3,TRBD1,CASSQDQTGGLSGELFF,TGCGCCAGCAGCCAAGATCAGACAGGGGGCCTTTCCGGGGAGCTGTTTTTT